The rows below give T cell receptor beta chains drawn from one sample of a study of blood T cell repertoires in COVID-19. Assay: immunoSEQ multiplex PCR; the TCRdb copy retains only in-frame clones and omits some. The repertoire consists of about 170,000 clones, with 86% occurring once and the leading ten covering roughly 7%. Material for sequencing was peripheral blood. These receptor sequences come from a man aged 45 to 65 with active or convalescent COVID-19. CDR3s include the opening cysteine and the closing phenylalanine or tryptophan. A D gene is named only where the DNA matches it firmly. Only some rows state a clone size, as once, few, many or a class for expanded clones.

v_call	d_call	j_call	clone_size	cdr3_aa	cdr3_nt
TRBV6-4	-	TRBJ2-7	-	CAWLQDYEQYF	TGTGCCTGGCTGCAAGACTACGAGCAGTACTTC
TRBV7-9	TRBD2	TRBJ2-3	-	CASSTLPPDSGSLDTQYF	TGTGCCAGCAGCACCCTGCCCCCGGACAGCGGGAGTCTGGATACGCAGTATTTT
TRBV7-6	TRBD2	TRBJ2-2	-	CASSFGTSGNLGELFF	TGTGCCAGCAGCTTTGGGACTAGCGGGAATCTCGGGGAGCTGTTTTTT
TRBV5-4	TRBD1	TRBJ2-1	-	CASSGTGATYNEQFF	TGTGCCAGCAGCGGAACAGGGGCGACCTACAATGAGCAGTTCTTC
TRBV28	TRBD2	TRBJ2-3	-	CASSLLAGTDTQYF	TGTGCCAGCAGTTTACTAGCGGGCACAGATACGCAGTATTTT
TRBV7-3	TRBD2	TRBJ2-2	once	CASSYTSGGSTGELFF	TGTGCCAGCAGCTATACTAGCGGGGGGTCCACCGGGGAGCTGTTTTTT
TRBV24-1	-	TRBJ2-2	-	CATSDVSDWRSGELFF	TGTGCCACCAGTGATGTATCCGACTGGAGGAGCGGGGAGCTGTTTTTT
TRBV6-2/TRBV6-3	-	TRBJ1-5	-	CASSWTERQPQHF	TGTGCCAGCAGTTGGACAGAGCGGCAGCCCCAGCATTTT
TRBV2	-	TRBJ1-6	-	CASAGGRNSPLHF	TGTGCCAGCGCGGGGGGACGAAATTCACCCCTCCACTTT
TRBV27	-	TRBJ2-7	-	CASSFSENGPGAYEQYF	TGTGCCAGCAGTTTTTCTGAGAATGGCCCCGGAGCCTACGAGCAGTACTTC
TRBV19	TRBD1	TRBJ2-7	once	CASSLTGTGGYEQYF	TGTGCCAGTAGTCTAACCGGGACAGGGGGCTACGAGCAGTACTTC
TRBV5-1	-	TRBJ2-7	few	CASSLTGEPTYEQYF	TGCGCCAGCAGCTTGACGGGGGAGCCAACCTACGAGCAGTACTTC
TRBV23-1	-	TRBJ1-2	-	CASSQSEGGYTF	TGCGCCAGCAGTCAATCGGAGGGGGGCTACACCTTC
TRBV9	TRBD2	TRBJ2-3	once	CASSVGSTAGGWTDTQYF	TGTGCCAGCAGCGTAGGAAGTACGGCGGGAGGGTGGACAGATACGCAGTATTTT
TRBV5-8	-	TRBJ1-5	-	CASSLEGRTQPQHF	TGTGCCAGCAGCTTGGAGGGGAGGACTCAGCCCCAGCATTTT
TRBV6-6	-	TRBJ2-3	-	CASSYTPGDTQYF	TGTGCCAGCAGTTACACCCCGGGGGATACGCAGTATTTT
TRBV9	TRBD1	TRBJ1-3	-	CASSVDVEGQAGNTIYF	TGTGCCAGCAGCGTAGATGTGGAGGGACAGGCTGGAAACACCATATATTTT
TRBV5-1	TRBD1	TRBJ1-1	-	CASSPSGGGQVFGAFF	TGCGCCAGCAGCCCCAGCGGAGGGGGACAGGTGTTCGGAGCTTTCTTT
TRBV19	TRBD1	TRBJ1-2	-	CASSVDRGNYGYTF	TGTGCCAGTAGTGTGGACAGGGGTAACTATGGCTACACCTTC
TRBV14	TRBD2	TRBJ2-2	once	CASSQALAGSTGELFF	TGTGCCAGCAGCCAGGCACTAGCGGGGAGTACCGGGGAGCTGTTTTTT
TRBV19	-	TRBJ1-6	-	CASSSDWESHPLHF	TGTGCCAGTAGTTCAGACTGGGAGAGTCATCCCCTCCACTTT
TRBV7-2	-	TRBJ1-6	-	CASSSGAGDNSPLHF	TGTGCCAGCAGCTCTGGGGCGGGGGATAATTCACCCCTCCACTTT
TRBV5-6	-	TRBJ1-1	-	CASRRGNTEAFF	TGTGCCAGCAGAAGGGGGAACACTGAAGCTTTCTTT
TRBV20-1	-	TRBJ2-1	-	CSATAGEQFF	TGCAGTGCCACGGCGGGTGAGCAGTTCTTC
TRBV6-1	TRBD2	TRBJ2-1	-	CASSEEGTSGYEQFF	TGTGCCAGCAGTGAAGAGGGAACTAGCGGTTATGAGCAGTTCTTC
TRBV4-1	TRBD2	TRBJ2-7	-	CASSQYTGGLAGTPYEQYF	TGCGCCAGCAGCCAATATACCGGGGGACTAGCGGGGACCCCCTACGAGCAGTACTTC
TRBV7-8	-	TRBJ2-7	-	CASSKDTYSYEQYF	TGTGCCAGCAGCAAAGACACATACTCCTACGAGCAGTACTTC
TRBV7-2	-	TRBJ1-4	-	CASSSTVGAANEKLFF	TGTGCCAGCAGCTCCACCGTGGGGGCTGCTAATGAAAAACTGTTTTTT
TRBV5-6	TRBD2	TRBJ2-1	-	CASSLTSGLNEQFF	TGTGCCAGCAGCTTGACTAGCGGGCTCAATGAGCAGTTCTTC
TRBV7-9	-	TRBJ1-1	-	CASSLGTGRDTEAFF	TGTGCCAGCAGCCTGGGTACAGGGAGGGACACTGAAGCTTTCTTT
TRBV28	-	TRBJ2-1	-	CASSLVASNEQFF	TGTGCCAGCAGTTTGGTAGCGAGTAATGAGCAGTTCTTC
TRBV24-1	-	TRBJ1-5	-	CATSDRRDQPQHF	TGTGCCACCAGTGATCGGCGGGACCAGCCCCAGCATTTT
TRBV6-2/TRBV6-3	-	TRBJ2-7	-	CASSYRPGSTDSYEQYF	TGTGCCAGCAGTTACCGCCCGGGAAGCACCGACTCCTACGAGCAGTACTTC